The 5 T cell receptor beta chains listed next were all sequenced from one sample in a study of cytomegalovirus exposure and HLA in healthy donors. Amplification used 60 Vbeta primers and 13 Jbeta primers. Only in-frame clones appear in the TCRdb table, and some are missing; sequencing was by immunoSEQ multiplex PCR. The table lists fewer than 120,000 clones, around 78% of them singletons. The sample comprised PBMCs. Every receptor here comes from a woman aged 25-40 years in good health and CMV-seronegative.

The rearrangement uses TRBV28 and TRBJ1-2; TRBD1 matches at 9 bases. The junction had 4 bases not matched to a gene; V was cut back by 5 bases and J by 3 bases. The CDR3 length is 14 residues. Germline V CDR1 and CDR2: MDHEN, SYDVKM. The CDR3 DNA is TGTGCCAGCAGTCTAACAGGGGGCTACTATGGCTACACCTTC. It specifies CASSLTGGYYGYTF.

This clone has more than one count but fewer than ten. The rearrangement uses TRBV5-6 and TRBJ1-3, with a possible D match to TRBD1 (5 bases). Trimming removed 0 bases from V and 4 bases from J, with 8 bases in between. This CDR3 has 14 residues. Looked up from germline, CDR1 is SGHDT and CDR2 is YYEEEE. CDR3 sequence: CASSLGRAGNTIYF. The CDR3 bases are TGTGCCAGCAGCTTGGGCAGGGCCGGAAACACCATATATTTT.

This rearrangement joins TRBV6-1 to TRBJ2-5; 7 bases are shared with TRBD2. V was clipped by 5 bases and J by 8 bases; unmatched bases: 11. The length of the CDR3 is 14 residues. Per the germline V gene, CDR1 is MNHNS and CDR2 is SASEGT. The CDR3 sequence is CASSPLATQSTQYF. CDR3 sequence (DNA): TGTGCCAGCAGTCCACTAGCGACCCAAAGCACCCAGTACTTC.

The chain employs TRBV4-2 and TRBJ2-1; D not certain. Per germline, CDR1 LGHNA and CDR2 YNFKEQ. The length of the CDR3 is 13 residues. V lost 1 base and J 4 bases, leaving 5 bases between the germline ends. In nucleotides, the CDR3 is TGTGCCAGCAGCCAAGCCCAGTACAATGAGCAGTTCTTC. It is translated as CASSQAQYNEQFF.

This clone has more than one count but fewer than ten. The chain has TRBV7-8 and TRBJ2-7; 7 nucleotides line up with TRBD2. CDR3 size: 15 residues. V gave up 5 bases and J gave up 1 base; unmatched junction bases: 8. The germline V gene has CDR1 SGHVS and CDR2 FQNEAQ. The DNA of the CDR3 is TGTGCCAGCAGCCGAAGTGGACTAGGGTCCTACGAGCAGTACTTC. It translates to CASSRSGLGSYEQYF.